Below are 9 T cell receptor beta chains sequenced from a single sample in a study of cytomegalovirus exposure and HLA in healthy donors. The PCR contained 60 Vbeta and 13 Jbeta primers. Only in-frame clones appear in the TCRdb table, and some are missing; sequencing was by immunoSEQ multiplex PCR. This table holds more than 90,000 clones. The sample comprised PBMCs. The receptors shown here come from a man aged 25 to 45 in good health and CMV-seronegative.

The rearrangement uses TRBV4-1 and TRBJ2-1; 11 nucleotides align to TRBD2. This CDR3 contains 16 residues. The V gene end was trimmed by 0 bases and the J gene end by 7 bases; junction bases not matched to a gene: 5. Germline V CDR1 and CDR2: MGHRA, YSYEKL. The CDR3, as DNA: TGCGCCAGCAGCCAAGATGTAACTAGCGGGGGAAATGAGCAGTTCTTC. Translating gives CASSQDVTSGGNEQFF.

The V gene is TRBV7-9, the J gene TRBJ2-3; tentatively, D is TRBD2 (6 bases). Germline V CDR1 and CDR2: SEHNR, FQNEAQ (reference sequence). The length of the CDR3 is 15 residues. V shed 1 base and J shed 4 bases, with 12 bases lying between them. DNA for the CDR3: TGTGCCAGCAGCTTAGGGAGGAGGGAGCCAGATACGCAGTATTTT. Amino acid sequence: CASSLGRREPDTQYF.

This sequence joins TRBV30 and TRBJ2-7; maybe TRBD1 (6 bases). From germline, CDR1 is GTSNPN and CDR2 SVGIG (reference sequence). The CDR3 sequence is 14 residues long. V lost 4 bases and J lost 2, with 15 bases in between. CDR3 residues: CAWNRDTQAYEQYF. CDR3 in DNA: TGTGCCTGGAACCGGGACACACAAGCCTACGAGCAGTACTTC.

This chain joins TRBV13 and TRBJ2-3; tentative D call: TRBD1 (6 bases). Germline CDR1 and CDR2: PRHDT and FYEKMQ (reference sequence). The CDR3 is 14 residues long. Trimming removed 5 bases at V and 1 base at J, with 10 bases between. The CDR3: CASSRRQGTDTQYF. For the CDR3, the DNA is TGTGCCAGCAGCCGACGACAGGGCACAGATACGCAGTATTTT.

The J gene is TRBJ1-2, the V gene TRBV30; 8 nucleotides align to TRBD1. This CDR3 region has 12 residues. Unmatched junction bases numbered 3, after V lost 2 bases and J lost 7 bases. Germline V gives CDR1 GTSNPN, CDR2 SVGIG (reference sequence). The CDR3 DNA reads as TGTGCCTGGAGTCTCGGGACAGGTGGCTACACCTTC. Translation: CAWSLGTGGYTF. Full variable domain (outside the CDR3, taken from reference TRBV30 and TRBJ1-2): SQTIHQWPATLVQPVGSPLSLECTVEGTSNPNLYWYRQAAGRGLQLLFYSVGIGQISSEVPQNLSASRPQDRQFILSSKKLLLSDSGFYLCAWSLGTGGYTFGSGTRLTVV.

V and J are TRBV10-3 and TRBJ2-7; D perhaps matches TRBD2 (6 bases). This CDR3 has 14 residues. V was clipped by 6 bases and J by 7 bases, with 19 bases between them. CDR1 is ENHRY and CDR2 is SYGVKD in the germline V gene. The CDR3 loop reads CAIRPDYLVLEQYF. Written as DNA, the CDR3 is TGTGCCATCAGGCCGGACTACCTCGTACTAGAGCAGTACTTC.

The rearrangement links TRBV18 to TRBJ1-1; 9 nucleotides align to TRBD1. The CDR3 is 13 residues long. Trimming at V came to 3 bases and at J to 7 bases, leaving 3 bases not matched to a gene. Germline CDR1 and CDR2: KGHSH and LQKENI. The CDR3 sequence is CASSPGTGYEAFF. In DNA, the CDR3 is TGTGCCAGCTCACCGGGGACAGGGTATGAAGCTTTCTTT.

The chain links TRBV6-6 to TRBJ2-2, with TRBD1 matching 8 bases. Looked up from germline, CDR1 is MNHNY and CDR2 is SVGAGI (reference sequence). The CDR3 consists of 15 residues. The ends lost 5 bases at V and 7 bases at J; junction bases unmatched: 9. CDR3 sequence: CASSDRGGQDGELFF. The CDR3 DNA reads as TGTGCCAGCAGTGACAGGGGCGGTCAGGACGGGGAGCTGTTTTTT.

The rearrangement joins TRBV28 to TRBJ2-3; possibly TRBD2 for D (5 bases). Germline CDR1 is MDHEN and CDR2 is SYDVKM. Trimming cost V 2 bases and J 4 bases, with 7 bases left between them. The length of the CDR3 is 13 residues. The CDR3 is CASSLISADTQYF. The CDR3 bases are TGTGCCAGCAGTTTAATTAGCGCAGATACGCAGTATTTT. The entire variable domain, with the rest obtained from reference TRBV28 and TRBJ2-3, is as follows: DVKVTQSSRYLVKRTGEKVFLECVQDMDHENMFWYRQDPGLGLRLIYFSYDVKMKEKGDIPEGYSVSREKKERFSLILESASTNQTSMYLCASSLISADTQYFGPGTRLTVL.